This entry lists 32 T cell receptor beta chains sequenced from one sample in a study of T cells in localized non-small cell lung cancer. The assay was immunoSEQ multiplex PCR, and TCRdb's table has in-frame clones only and misses some. The sample holds approximately 29,000 clones; about 80% are singletons and the top ten take approximately 4.9%. The sample here was peripheral blood mononuclear cells, taken before any cancer treatment. These receptors were obtained from a man between 40 and 75 years old with stage III lung adenocarcinoma.

A remark on this clone: A junction end diverges from the germline sequence, so it may reflect a read error. The chain joins TRBV4-1 to TRBJ2-2; 11 positions match TRBD2. The germline V gene has CDR1 MGHRA and CDR2 YSYEKL. The CDR3 has 17 amino acids. The CDR3 reads CASSQEVAGGLTGELLF. DNA for the CDR3: TGCGCCAGCAGCCAAGAGGTAGCGGGAGGGCTCACCGGGGAGCTGCTTTTT.

This sequence joins TRBV20-1 and TRBJ1-1; D is possibly TRBD1 (5 bases). The CDR3 totals 11 residues. The germline CDR1 and CDR2 sequences are DFQATT and SNEGSKA (reference sequence). The V end lost 4 bases, the J end lost 8 bases, and 11 bases lay between the germline ends. CDR3 sequence reads: CSAKEWGEAFF. CDR3 DNA sequence: TGCAGTGCTAAAGAATGGGGGGAAGCTTTCTTT.

This rearrangement joins TRBV6-6 to TRBJ2-1; TRBD2 agrees at 8 bases. The CDR3 runs to 16 residues. The V gene end was trimmed by 6 bases and the J gene end by 0 bases; junction bases not matched to a gene: 7. Germline V gives CDR1 MNHNY, CDR2 SVGAGI (reference sequence). In DNA, the CDR3 is TGTGCCAGCAGCACTACCGGGACTAGCTCCTACAATGAGCAGTTCTTC. Translating it yields CASSTTGTSSYNEQFF.

The CDR3 coding sequence is TGTGCCACCAGCCCTCTTTTGGGTCAGCCCCAGCATTTT. This codes for CATSPLLGQPQHF. This sequence joins TRBV15 and TRBJ1-5; D call uncertain. Trimming cost V 5 bases and J 6 bases, with 11 bases left between them. This CDR3 is 13 amino acids long. Per germline, CDR1 LNHNV and CDR2 YYDKDF (reference sequence).

The J gene is TRBJ2-5, the V gene TRBV7-9, with a weak D call TRBD2 (6 bases). V lost 6 bases and J 2 bases, leaving 7 bases between the germline ends. Germline assignment: CDR1 SEHNR and CDR2 FQNEAQ (reference sequence). The CDR3 length is 12 residues. CDR3 amino acids: CASRGLQETQYF. DNA for the CDR3: TGTGCCAGCAGAGGACTACAAGAGACCCAGTACTTC.

The chain couples TRBV27 to TRBJ2-7, with 7 bases that match TRBD1. The CDR3 is 14 residues long. Germline CDR1 reads MNHEY; CDR2 reads SMNVEV (reference sequence). With 6 bases clipped from V and 1 base from J, the junction kept 6 bases outside the gene matches. The CDR3 loop is CASSSTGISYEQYV. CDR3 sequence (DNA): TGTGCCAGCAGCTCGACAGGGATTTCCTACGAGCAGTACGTC.

The chain carries TRBV15 and TRBJ2-3; D is unresolved. Germline assignment: CDR1 LNHNV and CDR2 YYDKDF (reference sequence). CDR3 length equals 15 residues. V gave up 5 bases and J gave up 6 bases, with 18 bases separating them. The CDR3 DNA sequence: TGTGCCACCAGCCCTAGAGGAACCTTGGCGGATACGCAGTATTTT. Translation: CATSPRGTLADTQYF.

V gene TRBV29-1 combines with J gene TRBJ2-7, with 8 bases fitting TRBD1. Germline assignment: CDR1 SQVTM and CDR2 ANQGSEA. The V segment lost 4 bases and the J segment 2 bases; nucleotides outside the gene matches: 4. The CDR3 totals 13 residues. CDR3 protein: CSVGAGGPYEQYF. The DNA for the CDR3 is TGCAGCGTTGGGGCAGGGGGCCCCTACGAGCAGTACTTC.

The chain uses TRBV7-8 and TRBJ1-5; D might be TRBD1 (5 bases). V was pared by 3 bases and J by 4 bases, with 7 bases between. CDR3 size: 13 residues. Germline CDR1 is SGHVS and CDR2 is FQNEAQ. CDR3 loop: CASSFGGNQPQHF. The CDR3 DNA sequence: TGTGCCAGCAGCTTCGGGGGAAATCAGCCCCAGCATTTT.

The gene calls are TRBV5-1 and TRBJ1-4, with 7 bases aligning to TRBD1. This CDR3 has 12 residues. Germline CDR1 is SGHRS and CDR2 is YFSETQ. Germline trimming cut 4 bases from V and 11 bases from J; bases unmatched to any gene: 5. The CDR3 nucleotides read TGCGCCAGCAGCCTGGACAGGTTTAAACTGTTTTTT. Encoded protein: CASSLDRFKLFF. The full variable domain, its missing parts supplied by reference TRBV5-1 and TRBJ1-4, is KAGVTQTPRYLIKTRGQQVTLSCSPISGHRSVSWYQQTPGQGLQFLFEYFSETQRNKGNFPGRFSGRQFSNSRSEMNVSTLELGDSALYLCASSLDRFKLFFGSGTQLSVL.

This chain uses TRBV10-3 with TRBJ2-7; TRBD1 agrees at 7 bases. This CDR3 has 13 amino acids. Trimming removed 4 bases from V and 5 bases from J; junction bases left unmatched: 5. The germline V gene encodes CDR1 ENHRY and CDR2 SYGVKD. CDR3 in amino acids: CAISVTGNHEQYV. For the CDR3, the DNA is TGTGCCATCAGTGTGACAGGGAACCACGAGCAGTACGTC.

The chain combines TRBV6-5 with TRBJ1-2, with D uncertain. The CDR3 runs 13 residues. Trimming left V 5 bases short and J 3 bases short, with 10 bases between. In germline, CDR1 is MNHEY, CDR2 SVGAGI. Here the CDR3 DNA reads TGTGCCAGCAGTCCTGGGCTGTACTATGGCTACACCTTC. This codes for CASSPGLYYGYTF.

The gene calls are TRBV11-2 and TRBJ1-2; the D is unclear. From germline, CDR1 is SGHAT and CDR2 FQNNGV. The V and J ends lost 3 bases and 4 bases respectively, with 9 bases between them. This CDR3 is built from 13 residues. The CDR3 bases are TGTGCCAGCAGCTTTGTAGTAGGCTATGGCTACACCTTC. Amino acid sequence: CASSFVVGYGYTF.

V usage is TRBV6-1 and J usage is TRBJ1-3; unclear D gene. Trimming cost V 7 bases and J 8 bases, with 6 bases left between them. The CDR3 spans 10 residues. In germline, CDR1 is MNHNS, CDR2 SASEGT. Written as DNA, the CDR3 is TGTGCCAGCAATCTAGACACCATATATTTT. As protein: CASNLDTIYF.

This clone was counted once. The rearrangement uses TRBV6-1 and TRBJ2-7, with D unresolved. The V end was cut by 6 bases, the J end by 1 base, with 7 bases between. CDR3 length: 12 amino acids. Germline values: CDR1 MNHNS, CDR2 SASEGT. CDR3 residues: CASRTGSYEQYV. For the CDR3, the DNA is TGTGCCAGCAGGACCGGGTCCTACGAGCAGTACGTC.

V and J are TRBV5-8 and TRBJ2-1; tentatively, D is TRBD2 (6 bases). Germline CDR1 reads SGHTS; CDR2 reads YDEGEE. V lost 4 bases and J 1 base, leaving 12 bases between the germline ends. The CDR3 is made up of 15 amino acids. This CDR3 is CASSVSSVSYNEQFF. The CDR3 nucleotides are TGTGCCAGCAGCGTATCTAGCGTTTCCTACAATGAGCAGTTCTTC.

The chain combines TRBV6-5 with TRBJ2-1; the D is unclear. With 6 bases removed from V and 6 bases from J, the gap between germline ends came to 6 bases. The CDR3 has 11 residues. The germline V gene encodes CDR1 MNHEY and CDR2 SVGAGI. CDR3 protein: CASRLGNEQFF. The CDR3 region has the DNA TGTGCCAGCAGATTAGGCAATGAGCAGTTCTTC.

The V gene is TRBV7-6, the J gene TRBJ2-3; D is unclear. CDR1 SGHVS and CDR2 FNYEAQ come from the germline V gene. This CDR3 has 12 residues. V was cut by 1 base and J by 2 bases, with 1 base left in between. The CDR3 sequence is CASSLDTDTQYF. The CDR3 nucleotides read TGTGCCAGCAGCTTAGACACAGATACGCAGTATTTT.

The chain employs TRBV6-6 and TRBJ1-1; 9 nucleotides align to TRBD1. The CDR3 sequence is 13 residues long. The germline CDR1 and CDR2 sequences are MNHNY and SVGAGI (reference sequence). The V segment lost 8 bases and the J segment 3 bases; nucleotides outside the gene matches: 4. CDR3 DNA: TGTGCCAGCTTGGGACAGGGTTACACTGAAGCTTTCTTT. Translation: CASLGQGYTEAFF.

This rearrangement joins TRBV5-1 to TRBJ1-1; no firm D call. V shed 1 base and J shed 1 base, with 5 bases lying between them. Germline lookup yields CDR1 SGHRS and CDR2 YFSETQ. The CDR3 is 13 residues long. Written as DNA, the CDR3 is TGCGCCAGCAGCTTGTTGAGGAACACTGAAGCTTTCTTT. This codes for CASSLLRNTEAFF.

On this clone itself: Because the CDR3 is missing its conserved closing phenylalanine or tryptophan, this is likely a read error. Because the CDR3's place on the DNA is in doubt, the DNA is left out and the CDR3 is given as listed by TCRdb. This CDR3 is CASSYTTTDREI. The chain recombines TRBV2 with TRBJ1-1; whether TRBD1, the table's D call, matches the DNA was not checked. Germline V gene data show CDR1 as SNHLY and CDR2 as FYNNEI. The CDR3 has 12 amino acids, counting both end residues.

The rearrangement joins TRBV5-1 to TRBJ2-7; D remains unclear. Germline V gene data show CDR1 as SGHRS and CDR2 as YFSETQ. Between the trimmed V and J ends, which lost 0 bases and 8 bases, there was a span of 12 bases. The CDR3 runs to 13 residues. Here the CDR3 reads CASSLDVSGQQYF. In DNA, the CDR3 is TGCGCCAGCAGCTTGGACGTCTCGGGCCAGCAGTACTTC.

The table lists this clone with a count of one. The genes are TRBV5-5 and TRBJ2-3, with D perhaps TRBD1 (5 bases). The germline CDR1 and CDR2 sequences are SGHKS and YYEKEE (reference sequence). The length of the CDR3 is 14 residues. The V end lost 4 bases, the J end lost 2 bases, and 11 bases lay between the germline ends. In DNA form, the CDR3 reads TGTGCCAGCAGCCGCGGACACAACACAGATACGCAGTATTTT. Translated, it gives CASSRGHNTDTQYF.

J is TRBJ1-1 and V is TRBV29-1; no definite D call. The V end was cut by 3 bases, the J end by 0 bases, with 8 bases between. Germline values: CDR1 SQVTM, CDR2 ANQGSEA. The CDR3 runs to 13 residues. CDR3 nucleotides: TGCAGCGTTGAGGGTCAGCTGAACACTGAAGCTTTCTTT. Amino acid sequence: CSVEGQLNTEAFF.

This clone was recorded once. J is TRBJ2-5 and V is TRBV7-8; no clear D. CDR3 size: 14 residues. V gave up 5 bases and J gave up 4 bases, with 14 bases separating them. CDR1 is SGHVS, CDR2 FQNEAQ, per germline. CDR3 nucleotides: TGTGCCAGCAGCCGTGGGATTCGTGTAGAGACCCAGTACTTC. It yields the protein CASSRGIRVETQYF.

The chain employs TRBV5-4 and TRBJ2-2; D call uncertain. The CDR3 sequence is 15 residues long. Germline assignment: CDR1 SGHNT and CDR2 YYREEE (reference sequence). V lost 6 bases to trimming and J lost 5 bases, with 17 bases between them. The CDR3 DNA is TGTGCCAGCACCGTCGACCCTACTCTAACCGGGGAGCTGTTTTTT. It yields the protein CASTVDPTLTGELFF.

This clone was counted once. V and J are TRBV27 and TRBJ2-2; 7 bases agree with TRBD2. The J segment lost 8 bases and the V segment lost 5 bases, leaving 14 bases of the junction unmatched. The CDR3 has 16 residues. Germline V CDR1 and CDR2: MNHEY, SMNVEV (reference sequence). CDR3 bases: TGTGCCAGCAGTGCCGGATCGGCGGGAGTAGCAGGGGAGCTGTTTTTT. Protein sequence: CASSAGSAGVAGELFF.

V gene TRBV6-5 combines with J gene TRBJ1-3; D uncertain. Germline V lookup: CDR1 MNHEY, CDR2 SVGAGI. The CDR3 is 14 residues long. V was pared by 4 bases and J by 0 bases, with 7 bases between. CDR3 protein: CASSSPISGNTIYF. The CDR3, as DNA: TGTGCCAGCAGTTCGCCGATCTCTGGAAACACCATATATTTT.

This chain links TRBV6-5 with TRBJ1-5, with unresolved D. The V gene's germline CDR1 is MNHEY and CDR2 SVGAGI. V was pared by 8 bases and J by 7 bases, with 9 bases between. This CDR3 comprises 11 residues. The CDR3 DNA reads TGTGCCAGCGGTGTAGTCCAGCCCCAGCATTTT. This encodes CASGVVQPQHF.

This clone showed up just a few times. The gene calls are TRBV15 and TRBJ2-7, with no clear D. V gave up 5 bases and J gave up 6 bases, with 11 bases separating them. Per germline, CDR1 LNHNV and CDR2 YYDKDF (reference sequence). The CDR3 runs 12 residues. The CDR3 region is CATSGESAEQYF. The CDR3 DNA follows: TGTGCCACCAGCGGCGAATCAGCCGAGCAGTACTTC.

The V gene is TRBV6-6, the J gene TRBJ2-3, with a possible D match to TRBD2 (7 bases). The CDR3 totals 16 residues. The germline V gene has CDR1 MNHNY and CDR2 SVGAGI (reference sequence). The V gene lost 2 bases and the J gene lost 5 bases, with 17 bases spanning the gap. As DNA, the CDR3 is TGTGCCAGCAGTTACGGGAGGGGGGCAGGAGGAGATACGCAGTATTTT. It specifies CASSYGRGAGGDTQYF.

This clone was seen only once. The V and J genes are TRBV7-9 and TRBJ1-5; D gene ambiguous. Germline CDR1 reads SEHNR; CDR2 reads FQNEAQ (reference sequence). The CDR3 runs 13 residues. V was pared by 3 bases and J by 1 base, with 4 bases between. As DNA, the CDR3 is TGTGCCAGCAGCTTTGGGAGCAATCAGCCCCAGCATTTT. Translating it yields CASSFGSNQPQHF.